This TCR beta chain was recorded in a study of cytomegalovirus exposure and HLA in healthy donors. V was clipped by 6 bases and J by 9 bases, with 24 bases between them. Per germline, CDR1 SGHDT and CDR2 YYEEEE. The CDR3 has 15 amino acids. PCR employed 60 Vbeta and 13 Jbeta primers. The data were produced by immunoSEQ multiplex PCR, yet TCRdb's version contains in-frame clones alone and is incomplete. The table has more than 75,000 clones, less than 80% seen once. Findings and caveats of the study: Trimming of TCR beta V- and J-genes showed a link, identified in a later analysis, to a missense DCLRE1C variant.

As concerns this clone: Its antigen is unidentified.

This rearrangement joins TRBV5-6 to TRBJ2-5, with D perhaps matching TRBD2 (6 bases). The receptor was isolated from a young man in good health and CMV-seronegative. The sequenced sample was PBMCs. CDR3 in DNA: TGTGCCAGCACCACGGGGCGGGGCCTAGGAGGGGCCCAGTACTTC. Its protein product is CASTTGRGLGGAQYF.